These 27 T cell receptor beta chains were sequenced from one sample in a study of OX40 agonist ivuxolimab in advanced cancers. This table comes from immunoSEQ multiplex PCR, and its TCRdb copy is limited to in-frame clones, with some not included. The sample consists of 50,000 to 70,000 clones, around 80% of them appearing once. This specimen consisted of CD4+ or CD8+ T cells sorted from blood, obtained in a trial of the OX40 agonist ivuxolimab. The receptors were gathered from an adult with an advanced solid tumor such as melanoma, head and neck, liver or kidney cancer.

The chain links TRBV5-8 to TRBJ1-1; weak D call: TRBD1 (5 bases). CDR1 SGHTS and CDR2 YDEGEE come from the germline V gene. V was pared by 2 bases and J by 11 bases, with 10 bases between. This CDR3 is 11 amino acids long. The CDR3 protein is CASSFKWGAFF. The CDR3 DNA sequence: TGTGCCAGCAGCTTCAAGTGGGGCGCTTTCTTT.

The V gene is TRBV16, the J gene TRBJ1-1; 7 nucleotides line up with TRBD1. This CDR3 region has 17 residues. V was pared by 0 bases and J by 0 bases, with 7 bases of the junction left unmatched. The V gene's germline CDR1 is KGHSY and CDR2 FQNENV. CDR3 in amino acids: CASSQSRQGALNTEAFF. The CDR3 DNA sequence: TGTGCCAGCAGCCAATCACGACAGGGAGCCTTGAACACTGAAGCTTTCTTT.

The chain joins TRBV21-1 to TRBJ1-2. TRBV21-1 is a pseudogene locus. This CDR3 comprises 19 residues. The CDR3 protein is CASSKGLGGRTTTNYGYTF. The CDR3 coding sequence is TGTGCCAGCAGCAAAGGTCTAGGTGGCAGGACCACGACTAACTATGGCTACACCTTC.

The chain links TRBV10-3 to TRBJ2-1, with a possible D match to TRBD2 (6 bases). Looked up from germline, CDR1 is ENHRY and CDR2 is SYGVKD. The CDR3 runs 15 residues. With 4 bases removed from V and 5 bases from J, the gap between germline ends came to 15 bases. The CDR3 nucleotides read TGTGCCATCAGTGGGGGGAGCGGGCAAAACAATGAGCAGTTCTTC. Translated, it gives CAISGGSGQNNEQFF.

The genes are TRBV5-1 and TRBJ2-1; 7 bases are a match to TRBD1. The germline gives CDR1 SGHRS, CDR2 YFSETQ. The CDR3 has 15 residues. The V and J ends lost 4 bases and 6 bases, in that order; junction bases with no gene match: 10. The DNA for the CDR3 is TGCGCCAGCAGCGTAGAGACAGGGTACTTCAATGAGCAGTTCTTC. Translation: CASSVETGYFNEQFF.

The V and J genes are TRBV15 and TRBJ1-5; D is possibly TRBD1 (5 bases). V was pared by 8 bases and J by 4 bases, with 21 bases between. This CDR3 is built from 16 residues. Germline lookup yields CDR1 LNHNV and CDR2 YYDKDF (reference sequence). The CDR3 nucleotides read TGTGCCACCCTCGGAGGACACCCTCCTGGTAATCAGCCCCAGCATTTT. Translation: CATLGGHPPGNQPQHF.

The chain couples TRBV28 to TRBJ2-4; D gene uncertain. Between the trimmed V and J ends, which lost 9 bases and 0 bases, there was a span of 9 bases. The CDR3 is 13 amino acids. CDR1 MDHEN and CDR2 SYDVKM come from the germline V gene. CDR3 nucleotide sequence: TGTGCCAGTAGAATCTTAGCCAAAAACATTCAGTACTTC. Amino acids: CASRILAKNIQYF.

This clone was observed a few times. A junction boundary mismatches the germline segment, possibly from a read error. The chain joins TRBV6-5 to TRBJ2-5; D possibly corresponds to TRBD1 (5 bases). Germline V gene lookup returns CDR1 MNHEY and CDR2 SVGAGI. The CDR3 runs 13 residues. CDR3 coding DNA: TGTGCCAGCAGTTGGGGCCTCCAAGGGACCCAGTACTTC. This sequence encodes CASSWGLQGTQYF.

The CDR3 DNA reads TGTGCCAGCAGTTTACAGCCCATCTATGGCTACACCTTC. It yields the protein CASSLQPIYGYTF. This rearrangement joins TRBV2 to TRBJ1-2; D is unclear. V was pared by 5 bases and J by 4 bases, with 11 bases between. CDR3 length: 13 residues. Per germline, CDR1 SNHLY and CDR2 FYNNEI. The full variable domain, in which reference TRBV2 and TRBJ1-2 provide the parts outside the CDR3, is EPEVTQTPSHQVTQMGQEVILRCVPISNHLYFYWYRQILGQKVEFLVSFYNNEISEKSEIFDDQFSVERPDGSNFTLKIRSTKLEDSAMYFCASSLQPIYGYTFGSGTRLTVV.

CDR3 loop: CASREGGRRSNQPQHF. Written as DNA, the CDR3 is TGTGCCAGCAGGGAGGGAGGGAGGAGAAGCAATCAGCCCCAGCATTTT. The chain links TRBV2 to TRBJ1-5; no firm D call. Germline loops: CDR1 SNHLY, CDR2 FYNNEI. The CDR3 spans 16 residues. V lost 6 bases and J lost 1, with 16 bases in between.

The sample holds one count of this clone. The rearrangement uses TRBV18 and TRBJ2-2; D remains ambiguous. Trimming cost V 3 bases and J 4 bases, with 18 bases left between them. Germline assignment: CDR1 KGHSH and CDR2 LQKENI. The CDR3 is 17 residues long. CDR3 in amino acids: CASSPIRGKESTGELFF. The CDR3 DNA reads TGTGCCAGCTCACCTATAAGAGGAAAAGAGAGCACCGGGGAGCTGTTTTTT.

This chain links TRBV27 with TRBJ2-6, with D hard to call. Per germline, CDR1 MNHEY and CDR2 SMNVEV (reference sequence). V lost 5 bases and J 1 base, leaving 6 bases between the germline ends. The CDR3 has 14 amino acids. CDR3 sequence (DNA): TGTGCCAGCAGTATCAAATCTGGGGCCAACGTCCTGACTTTC. It encodes CASSIKSGANVLTF. The whole variable domain, filled in from reference TRBV27 and TRBJ2-6, reads EAQVTQNPRYLITVTGKKLTVTCSQNMNHEYMSWYRQDPGLGLRQIYYSMNVEVTDKGDVPEGYKVSRKEKRNFPLILESPSPNQTSLYFCASSIKSGANVLTFGAGSRLTVL.

This clone has more than one count but fewer than ten. This chain joins TRBV2 and TRBJ2-3; tentative D call: TRBD2 (6 bases). Germline assignment: CDR1 SNHLY and CDR2 FYNNEI. This CDR3 has 13 residues. V gave up 8 bases and J gave up 2 bases, with 11 bases separating them. The CDR3 here is CASGGVFTDTQYF. The DNA for the CDR3 is TGTGCCAGCGGAGGGGTTTTCACAGATACGCAGTATTTT.

Here the CDR3 reads CASSPYSIEAFF. The CDR3 DNA reads TGTGCCAGCTCACCTTACAGCATTGAAGCTTTCTTT. The rearrangement links TRBV18 to TRBJ1-1; D gene unclear. The V end was cut by 3 bases, the J end by 7 bases, with 9 bases between. The CDR3 covers 12 residues. Germline V gene sequence: CDR1 KGHSH, CDR2 LQKENI.

The rearrangement links TRBV7-9 to TRBJ2-7; TRBD2 matches at 7 bases. In germline, CDR1 is SEHNR, CDR2 FQNEAQ (reference sequence). The ends lost 3 bases at V and 0 bases at J; junction bases unmatched: 8. The CDR3 is 16 amino acids. DNA of the CDR3: TGTGCCAGCAGCTTGGAACTAGCGCGAAACTCCTACGAGCAGTACTTC. Translated, it gives CASSLELARNSYEQYF.

The chain is built from TRBV11-3 and TRBJ1-4, with D perhaps matching TRBD1 (6 bases). CDR3 length equals 13 residues. V lost 5 bases and J lost 8, with 12 bases in between. Looked up from germline, CDR1 is SGHNT and CDR2 is YENEEA. The CDR3 protein is CASSLGAEEKLFF. The CDR3 DNA sequence: TGTGCCAGCAGCCTGGGGGCTGAAGAAAAACTGTTTTTT.

Concerning this clone itself: A read error may produce the germline difference seen at one junction end. The chain has TRBV11-2 and TRBJ1-1; D not resolved. From germline, CDR1 is SGHAT and CDR2 FQNNGV. CDR3 length: 15 residues. The CDR3 region is CASSPTSAANAEAFF. Written as DNA, the CDR3 is TGTGCCAGCAGCCCGACTTCGGCCGCGAACGCTGAAGCTTTCTTT.

This clone was counted between two and nine times. This sample includes further DNA sequences coding for the same CDR3. The CDR3 region is CASSYRGNTEAFF. The CDR3 region has the DNA TGTGCCAGCAGTTACAGGGGTAACACTGAAGCTTTCTTT. The J gene is TRBJ1-1, the V gene TRBV6-5; D might be TRBD1 (5 bases). The CDR3 is made up of 13 amino acids. V was shortened by 2 bases and J by 2 bases, with 6 bases between the two germline ends. Germline V gene lookup returns CDR1 MNHEY and CDR2 SVGAGI.

This sequence joins TRBV27 and TRBJ2-4; D gene uncertain. Deletions cut 5 bases from V and 0 bases from J, with 17 bases between. CDR3 length: 17 amino acids. Germline lookup yields CDR1 MNHEY and CDR2 SMNVEV (reference sequence). CDR3 region: CASSLCRTQLAKNIQYF. CDR3 sequence (DNA): TGTGCCAGCAGTCTATGCCGGACCCAACTAGCCAAAAACATTCAGTACTTC.

This sequence joins TRBV11-3 and TRBJ2-3, with TRBD1 as a possible D gene (7 bases). V shed 3 bases and J shed 1 base, with 14 bases lying between them. Germline assignment: CDR1 SGHNT and CDR2 YENEEA. CDR3 length: 16 residues. The CDR3 spells CASSFSSRGGTDTQYF. The CDR3 DNA follows: TGTGCCAGCAGCTTTAGTAGCAGGGGGGGCACAGATACGCAGTATTTT.

V is TRBV18 and J is TRBJ2-3; the D is unclear. Trimming stripped 5 bases from V and 0 bases from J, with 3 bases between. Germline-derived CDR1 and CDR2 are KGHSH and LQKENI. The CDR3 has 12 amino acids. This CDR3 reads CASSYSTDTQYF. The DNA for the CDR3 is TGTGCCAGCTCATATAGCACAGATACGCAGTATTTT.

This rearrangement joins TRBV4-1 to TRBJ1-3; D remains ambiguous. This CDR3 region has 13 residues. Per germline, CDR1 MGHRA and CDR2 YSYEKL. V lost 1 base to trimming and J lost 3 bases, with 4 bases between them. Here the CDR3 DNA reads TGCGCCAGCAGCCAAGTCGGTGGAAACACCATATATTTT. Protein product: CASSQVGGNTIYF.

This chain joins TRBV15 and TRBJ2-2; the match to TRBD1 covers 9 bases. Unmatched junction bases numbered 1, after V lost 7 bases and J lost 1 base. In germline, CDR1 is LNHNV, CDR2 YYDKDF (reference sequence). The CDR3 runs 14 residues. This CDR3 reads CATKGQGNTGELFF. The CDR3, as DNA: TGTGCCACCAAGGGACAGGGGAACACCGGGGAGCTGTTTTTT.

The V gene is TRBV6-1, the J gene TRBJ2-1, with 8 bases fitting TRBD2. J gave up 8 bases and V 8 bases, and 14 bases lay outside the gene matches. The CDR3 spans 15 residues. The germline CDR1 and CDR2 sequences are MNHNS and SASEGT. CDR3 nucleotide sequence: TGTGCCAGCTCAGAAAGTGGGCGGGGGGTTCATGAGCAGTTCTTC. Residues: CASSESGRGVHEQFF.

In this sample, this clone turned up a few times. The J gene is TRBJ1-2, the V gene TRBV5-1, with a tentative D call TRBD1 (5 bases). The CDR3 length is 15 residues. Trimming stripped 0 bases from V and 8 bases from J, with 17 bases between. Germline CDR1 and CDR2: SGHRS and YFSETQ. CDR3 protein: CASSLDGTDTYGYTF. DNA for the CDR3: TGCGCCAGCAGCTTGGACGGGACGGATACCTACGGCTACACCTTC.

This clone showed up just once. The rearrangement joins TRBV15 to TRBJ1-2; 7 nucleotides match TRBD1. Germline V gene lookup returns CDR1 LNHNV and CDR2 YYDKDF (reference sequence). The ends lost 5 bases at V and 3 bases at J; junction bases unmatched: 3. The CDR3 contains 13 residues. The CDR3 DNA follows: TGTGCCACCAGCCGCCAGGGGGACTATGGCTACACCTTC. Translation gives CATSRQGDYGYTF.

The V call is TRBV12-1, the J call TRBJ1-1; the table's D call of TRBD1 was not tested on the DNA. TRBV12-1 is noted as a pseudogene. The CDR3 runs to 14 residues. CDR3 loop: CASSNGQGTAEAFF. The CDR3 bases are TGTGCCAGCAGCAACGGACAGGGTACCGCTGAAGCTTTCTTT.